The present TCR beta chain was sequenced within a study of cytomegalovirus exposure and HLA in healthy donors. Overall study context: Out of about 410 genotyped donors, approximately 84% belonged to the Caucasian-associated ancestry cluster.

Details on this clone: No antigen is known for it.

Study results and limitations: After further analysis at a later stage, some 15,000 TCR beta sequences were associated with HLA alleles at 0.05 false discovery rate. For most subjects, TCR beta sequences were reported to predict HLA-A and HLA-B alleles with accuracy. A later analysis found TCR association rates differed by HLA locus, highest for DRB1 and lowest for HLA-C.

Germline-derived CDR1 and CDR2 are SQVTM and ANQGSEA. This CDR3 region has 12 residues. V lost 3 bases to trimming and J lost 4 bases, with 7 bases between them. The PCR used 60 Vbeta and 13 Jbeta primers. Libraries were prepared by immunoSEQ multiplex PCR; TCRdb keeps only in-frame clonotypes and omits some of them. The repertoire holds roughly 100,000 clones, with roughly 80% as singletons. The gene calls are TRBV29-1 and TRBJ2-1, with D unclear. The sequence came from a young man in good health and CMV-seropositive. Sequenced: PBMCs. CDR3 sequence reads: CSVDWQYNEQFF. For the CDR3, the DNA is TGCAGCGTTGATTGGCAGTACAATGAGCAGTTCTTC.